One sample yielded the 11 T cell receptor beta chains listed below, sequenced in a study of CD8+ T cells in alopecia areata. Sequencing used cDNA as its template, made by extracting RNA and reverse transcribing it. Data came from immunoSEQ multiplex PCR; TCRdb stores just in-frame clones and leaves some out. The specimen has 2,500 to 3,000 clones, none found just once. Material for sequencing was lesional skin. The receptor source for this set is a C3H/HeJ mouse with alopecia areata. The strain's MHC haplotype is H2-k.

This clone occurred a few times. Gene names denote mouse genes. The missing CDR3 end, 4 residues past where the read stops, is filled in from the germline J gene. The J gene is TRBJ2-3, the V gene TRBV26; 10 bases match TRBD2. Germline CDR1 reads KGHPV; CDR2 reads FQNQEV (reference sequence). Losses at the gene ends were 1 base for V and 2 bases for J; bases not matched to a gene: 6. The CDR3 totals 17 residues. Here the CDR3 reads CASSLYGWGGPAETLYF. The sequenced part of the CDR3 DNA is TGTGCCAGCAGTCTGTATGGCTGGGGGGGCCCTGCAGAA.

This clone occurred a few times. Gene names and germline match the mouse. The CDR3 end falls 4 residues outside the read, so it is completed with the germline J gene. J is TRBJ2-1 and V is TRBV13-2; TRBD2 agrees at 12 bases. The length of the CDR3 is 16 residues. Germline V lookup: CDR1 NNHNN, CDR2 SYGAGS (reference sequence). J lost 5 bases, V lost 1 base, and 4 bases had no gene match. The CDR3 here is CASGDRLGGLDAEQFF. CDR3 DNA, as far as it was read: TGTGCCAGCGGTGATAGACTGGGGGGGCTGGATGCT.

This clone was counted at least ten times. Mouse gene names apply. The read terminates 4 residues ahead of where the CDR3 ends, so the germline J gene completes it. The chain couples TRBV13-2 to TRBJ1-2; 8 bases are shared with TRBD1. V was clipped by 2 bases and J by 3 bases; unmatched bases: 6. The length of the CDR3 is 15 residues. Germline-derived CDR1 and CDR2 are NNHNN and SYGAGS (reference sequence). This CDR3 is CASGEGAGGYSDYTF. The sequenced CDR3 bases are TGTGCCAGCGGTGAGGGGGCAGGGGGCTACTCC.

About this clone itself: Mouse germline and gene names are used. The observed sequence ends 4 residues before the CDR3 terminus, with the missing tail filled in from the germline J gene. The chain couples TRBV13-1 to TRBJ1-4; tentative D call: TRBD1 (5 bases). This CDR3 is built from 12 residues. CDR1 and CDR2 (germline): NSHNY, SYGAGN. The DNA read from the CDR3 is TGTGCCAGCAGTGACAGGGCCGAA. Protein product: CASSDRAE. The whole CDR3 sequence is CASSDRAERLFF.

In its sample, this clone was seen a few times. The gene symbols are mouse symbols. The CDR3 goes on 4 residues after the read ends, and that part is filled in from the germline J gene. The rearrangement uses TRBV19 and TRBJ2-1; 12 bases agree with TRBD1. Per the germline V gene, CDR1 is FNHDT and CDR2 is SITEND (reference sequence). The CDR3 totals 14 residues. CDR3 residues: CASSGTGGGAEQFF. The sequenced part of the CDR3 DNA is TGTGCCAGCAGTGGGACAGGGGGCGGGGCT.

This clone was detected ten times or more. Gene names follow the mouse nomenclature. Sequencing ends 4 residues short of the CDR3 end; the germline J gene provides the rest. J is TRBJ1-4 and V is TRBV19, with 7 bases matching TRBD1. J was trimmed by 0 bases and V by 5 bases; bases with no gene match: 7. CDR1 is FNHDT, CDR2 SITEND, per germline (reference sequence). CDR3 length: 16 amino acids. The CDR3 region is CASSTRQGLSNERLFF. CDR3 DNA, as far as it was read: TGTGCCAGCAGCACTAGACAGGGCCTTTCCAACGAA.

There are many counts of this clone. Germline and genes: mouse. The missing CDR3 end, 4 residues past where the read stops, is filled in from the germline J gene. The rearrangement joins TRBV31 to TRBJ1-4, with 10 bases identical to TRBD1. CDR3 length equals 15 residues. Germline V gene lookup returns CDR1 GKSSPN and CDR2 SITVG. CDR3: CAWSQGDRGSERLFF. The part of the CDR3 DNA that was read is TGTGCCTGGAGTCAGGGGGACAGGGGCAGCGAA.

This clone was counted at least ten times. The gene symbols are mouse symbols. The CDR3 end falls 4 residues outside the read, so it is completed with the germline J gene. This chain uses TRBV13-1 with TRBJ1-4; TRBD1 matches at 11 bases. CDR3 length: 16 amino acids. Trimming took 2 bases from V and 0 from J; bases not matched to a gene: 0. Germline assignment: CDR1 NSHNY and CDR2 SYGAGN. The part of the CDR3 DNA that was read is TGTGCCAGCAGTGAGGGACAGGGGGTTTCCAACGAA. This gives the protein CASSEGQGVSNE. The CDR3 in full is CASSEGQGVSNERLFF.

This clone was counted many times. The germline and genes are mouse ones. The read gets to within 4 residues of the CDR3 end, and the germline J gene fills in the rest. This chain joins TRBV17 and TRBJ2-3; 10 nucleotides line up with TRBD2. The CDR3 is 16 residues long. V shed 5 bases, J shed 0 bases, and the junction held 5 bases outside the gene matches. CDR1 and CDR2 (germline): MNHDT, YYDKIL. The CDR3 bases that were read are TGTGCTAGCAGTTTGGACTGGGGGACTAGTGCAGAA. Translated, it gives CASSLDWGTSAE. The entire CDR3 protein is CASSLDWGTSAETLYF.

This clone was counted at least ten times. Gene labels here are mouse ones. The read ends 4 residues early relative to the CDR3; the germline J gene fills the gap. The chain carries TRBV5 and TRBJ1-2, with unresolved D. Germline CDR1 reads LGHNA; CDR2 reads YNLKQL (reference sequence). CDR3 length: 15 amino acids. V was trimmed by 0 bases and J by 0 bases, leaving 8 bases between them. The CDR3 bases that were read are TGTGCCAGCAGCCAAGACGCAGGCCCAAACTCC. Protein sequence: CASSQDAGPNS. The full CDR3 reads CASSQDAGPNSDYTF.

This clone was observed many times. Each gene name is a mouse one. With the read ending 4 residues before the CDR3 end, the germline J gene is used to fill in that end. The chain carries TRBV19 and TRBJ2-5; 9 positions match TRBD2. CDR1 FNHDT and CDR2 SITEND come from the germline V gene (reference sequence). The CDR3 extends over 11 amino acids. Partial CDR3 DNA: TGTGCCACCGGGACTGGGGAC. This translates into CATGTGD. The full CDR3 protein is CATGTGDTQYF.